Following are 10 T cell receptor beta chains from one sample sequenced in a study of T-cell memory formation after mild COVID-19. One entry per CDR3 protein, called by TCRdb with MiXCR from the 5' RACE reads. In the table there are about 34,000 distinct CDR3 sequences, approximately 7.7% of which are singletons. Sequenced: PBMCs or a T cell subset sorted from them (not recorded which). The receptors here all came from a man younger than 30 who had mild COVID-19 (a few samples of this study predate the infection). Cell type and time point are not known.

This clonotype occurred many times. The DNA is omitted, as the CDR3 cannot be located on it reliably, and the CDR3 follows TCRdb's listing. The chain joins TRBV12-3 or TRBV12-4 to TRBJ2-2; TRBD1, as called in the table, went unchecked against the DNA. The CDR3 is made up of 14 amino acids, end residues included. CDR3 protein: CASREGVTPGSCFF.

There are many counts of this clonotype. This chain connects TRBV28 to TRBJ2-1; 8 bases line up with TRBD1. V trimming: 4 bases; J trimming: 8 bases; junction bases outside the gene matches: 4. This CDR3 comprises 13 residues. Germline loops: CDR1 MDHEN, CDR2 SYDVKM. The CDR3 sequence: CASSYGQGDEQFF. CDR3 DNA: TGTGCCAGCAGTTACGGACAGGGAGATGAGCAGTTCTTC. The full variable domain, in which reference TRBV28 and TRBJ2-1 provide the parts outside the CDR3, is DVKVTQSSRYLVKRTGEKVFLECVQDMDHENMFWYRQDPGLGLRLIYFSYDVKMKEKGDIPEGYSVSREKKERFSLILESASTNQTSMYLCASSYGQGDEQFFGPGTRLTVL.

The sample holds a few counts of this clonotype. The gene calls are TRBV7-2 and TRBJ2-2, with TRBD1 as a possible D gene (5 bases). Germline V gene lookup returns CDR1 SGHTA and CDR2 FQGNSA. V was pared by 2 bases and J by 4 bases, with 8 bases between. The CDR3 consists of 14 residues. The CDR3 nucleotides are TGTGCCAGCAGCTTACAGGGTATCACCGGGGAGCTGTTTTTT. The encoded protein is CASSLQGITGELFF.

This clonotype was recorded many times. The rearrangement uses TRBV12-3 or TRBV12-4 and TRBJ1-2; TRBD1 matches 10 bases. The V and J ends lost 5 bases and 4 bases, in that order; junction bases with no gene match: 4. The CDR3 length is 14 residues. The CDR3 protein is CASSRQGAGYGYTF. In DNA form, the CDR3 reads TGTGCCAGCAGTCGACAGGGGGCTGGCTATGGCTACACCTTC.

There are many counts of this clonotype. CDR3 DNA sequence: TGCAGTGCTCCAAGGGGGCTTGGAGGCTACACCTTC. Its protein product is CSAPRGLGGYTF. V is TRBV20-1 and J is TRBJ1-2; the match to TRBD1 covers 7 bases. Germline values: CDR1 DFQATT, CDR2 SNEGSKA (reference sequence). V lost 5 bases, J lost 8 bases, and 8 bases stayed unmatched. CDR3 length: 12 amino acids.

This clonotype was detected many times. CDR3: CASSLLSTWGGANVLTF. The CDR3 coding sequence is TGCGCCAGCAGCTTGCTATCCACCTGGGGGGGGGCCAACGTCCTGACTTTC. The chain couples TRBV5-1 to TRBJ2-6; D tentatively fits TRBD1 or TRBD2 (5 bases each). CDR3 size: 17 residues. CDR1 and CDR2 from the germline V gene are SGHRS and YFSETQ. The V gene lost 1 base and the J gene lost 4 bases, with 15 bases spanning the gap.

This clonotype was counted at least ten times. J is TRBJ2-3 and V is TRBV4-2, with D possibly being TRBD1 (5 bases). CDR1 and CDR2 (germline): LGHNA, YNFKEQ. The CDR3 consists of 15 residues. Deletions cut 0 bases from V and 0 bases from J, with 7 bases between. The CDR3 DNA sequence: TGTGCCAGCAGCCAAGATAGGGGTAGCACAGATACGCAGTATTTT. Residues: CASSQDRGSTDTQYF.

This clonotype has a count of ten or more. The rearrangement links TRBV7-2 to TRBJ1-5; D remains ambiguous. CDR1 is SGHTA, CDR2 FQGNSA, per germline. Between the trimmed V and J ends, which lost 3 bases and 1 base, there was a span of 7 bases. CDR3 length equals 14 residues. This CDR3 is CASSFAVSNQPQHF. The CDR3 DNA follows: TGTGCCAGCAGCTTTGCAGTGAGCAATCAGCCCCAGCATTTT.

This clonotype was seen many times. In nucleotides, the CDR3 is TGTGCCAGCAGTTACCGGGGACCAAGCTCCTACGAGCAGTACTTC. It yields the protein CASSYRGPSSYEQYF. The rearrangement joins TRBV6-5 to TRBJ2-7; the D gene could be TRBD1 or TRBD2 (5 bases each). This CDR3 comprises 15 residues. Between the trimmed V and J ends, which lost 2 bases and 0 bases, there was a span of 11 bases. Germline CDR1 and CDR2: MNHEY and SVGAGI.

This clonotype was picked up many times. The CDR3 protein is CASGKGGSNSPLHF. The CDR3 DNA is TGTGCCAGCGGAAAAGGGGGCAGTAATTCACCCCTCCACTTT. This chain uses TRBV9 with TRBJ1-6, with 7 bases that match TRBD1. This CDR3 is built from 14 residues. Germline lookup yields CDR1 SGDLS and CDR2 YYNGEE. With V trimmed by 7 bases and J by 6 bases, 7 bases remained unmatched.